This T cell receptor beta chain was obtained from a study of T cells expressing NK-cell markers. Looking at the study overall: Beta-chain profiling covered CD3+CD56+NKG2C+, CD3+CD56+NKG2C- and CD3+CD56-NKG2C+ sorted subsets. Seropositivity for HCMV was found in most of the eight sequenced donors, with one seronegative.

For each CDR3 protein, TCRdb gives one entry from its re-call of the 5' RACE reads, without DNA. The sample includes some 150,000 distinct CDR3 sequences. The CDR3 is 17 amino acids. Germline V gene lookup returns CDR1 MNHNS and CDR2 SASEGT. The clonotype was recovered from a man aged 18 to 29 in good health. Sample: blood T cells: a sorted CD56 or NKG2C T cell subset, CD4+ or CD8+ T cells, or bulk PBMC T cells (not recorded which). The chain has TRBV6-1 and TRBJ2-1; the D call from TCRdb, TRBD2, cannot be confirmed without DNA. The CDR3 loop reads CASYGTSGRDAYNEQFF.